The T cell receptor (beta chain) described here comes from a study of T cell changes during pregnancy in multiple sclerosis. Method: immunoSEQ multiplex PCR; TCRdb's copy keeps in-frame clones and lacks some. The sample includes about 38,000 clones, around 94% of them seen just once. CDR3 size: 15 residues. Germline V gene data show CDR1 as GTSNPN and CDR2 as SVGIG (reference sequence). J gave up 3 bases and V 6 bases, and 11 bases lay outside the gene matches. The rearrangement uses TRBV30 and TRBJ1-3; 7 nucleotides line up with TRBD1. The origin of this receptor is a female donor with multiple sclerosis, enrolled in a pregnancy study. The source was CD8+ T cells from peripheral blood mononuclear cells, collected in the third trimester of pregnancy. The CDR3 nucleotides read TGTGCCTGTGACAGGGTCCCCTTGCATGGAAACACCATATATTTT. This codes for CACDRVPLHGNTIYF. The full variable domain, in which reference TRBV30 and TRBJ1-3 provide the parts outside the CDR3, is SQTIHQWPATLVQPVGSPLSLECTVEGTSNPNLYWYRQAAGRGLQLLFYSVGIGQISSEVPQNLSASRPQDRQFILSSKKLLLSDSGFYLCACDRVPLHGNTIYFGEGSWLTVV.